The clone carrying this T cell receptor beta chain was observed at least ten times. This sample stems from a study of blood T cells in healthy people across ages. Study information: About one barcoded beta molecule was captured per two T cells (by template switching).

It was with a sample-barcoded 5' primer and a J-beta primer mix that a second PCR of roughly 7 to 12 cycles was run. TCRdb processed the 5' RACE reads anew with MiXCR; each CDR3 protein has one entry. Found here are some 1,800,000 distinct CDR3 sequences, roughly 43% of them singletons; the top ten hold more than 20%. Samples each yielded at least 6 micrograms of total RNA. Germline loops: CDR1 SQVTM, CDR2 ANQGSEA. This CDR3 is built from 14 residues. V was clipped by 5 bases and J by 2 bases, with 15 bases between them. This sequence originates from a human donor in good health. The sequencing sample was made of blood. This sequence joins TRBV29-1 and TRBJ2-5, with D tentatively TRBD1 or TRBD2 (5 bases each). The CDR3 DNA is TGCAGCGTTAAGTCGGGGCCGTTACAAGAGACCCAGTACTTC. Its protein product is CSVKSGPLQETQYF.